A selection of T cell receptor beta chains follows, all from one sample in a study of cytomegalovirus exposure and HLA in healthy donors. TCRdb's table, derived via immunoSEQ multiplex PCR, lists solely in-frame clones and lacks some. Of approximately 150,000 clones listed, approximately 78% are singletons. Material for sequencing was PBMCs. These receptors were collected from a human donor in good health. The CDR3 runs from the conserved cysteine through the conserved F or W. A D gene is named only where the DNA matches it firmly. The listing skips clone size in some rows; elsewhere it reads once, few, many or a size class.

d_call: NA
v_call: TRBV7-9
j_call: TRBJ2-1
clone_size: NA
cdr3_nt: TGTGCCAGCAGCTCCAGGCTCTACAATGAGCAGTTCTTC
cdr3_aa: CASSSRLYNEQFF

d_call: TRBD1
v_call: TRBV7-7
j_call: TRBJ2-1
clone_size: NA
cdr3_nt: TGTGCTAGCAGCGCCTCCGTCGGGACAGGGAGCAATGAGCAGTTCTTC
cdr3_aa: CASSASVGTGSNEQFF

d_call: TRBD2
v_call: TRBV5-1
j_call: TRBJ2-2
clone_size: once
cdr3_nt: TGCGCCAGCAGTCGCAGCGGGGGTAACACCGGGGAGCTGTTTTTT
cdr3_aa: CASSRSGGNTGELFF

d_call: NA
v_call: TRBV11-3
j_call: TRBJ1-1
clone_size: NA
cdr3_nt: TGTGCCAGCAGCAAGACAGCCCAGGAGAAAGCTTTCTTT
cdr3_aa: CASSKTAQEKAFF

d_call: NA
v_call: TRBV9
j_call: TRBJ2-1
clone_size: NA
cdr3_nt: TGTGCCAGCAGCGTTCTTTCGCTGAGCGCGGGCTACAATGAGCAGTTCTTC
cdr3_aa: CASSVLSLSAGYNEQFF

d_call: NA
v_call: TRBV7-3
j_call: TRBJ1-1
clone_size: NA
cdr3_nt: TGTGCCAGCAGCTCTCAGGGAGGGGGGATAGGCACTGAAGCTTTCTTT
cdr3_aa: CASSSQGGGIGTEAFF

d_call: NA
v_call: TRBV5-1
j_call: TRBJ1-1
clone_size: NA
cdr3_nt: TGCGCCAGCAGCGGAGGCCGGCACACTGAAGCTTTCTTT
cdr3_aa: CASSGGRHTEAFF

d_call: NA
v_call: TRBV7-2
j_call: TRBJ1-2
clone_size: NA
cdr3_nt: TGTGCCAGCAGCATTAGCGGGCAGGGTTCAAGGAATGGCTACACCTTC
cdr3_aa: CASSISGQGSRNGYTF

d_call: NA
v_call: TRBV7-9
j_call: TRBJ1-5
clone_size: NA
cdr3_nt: TGTGCCAGCAGCTTGGACGGGGGTGGCAATCAGCCCCAGCATTTT
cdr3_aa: CASSLDGGGNQPQHF

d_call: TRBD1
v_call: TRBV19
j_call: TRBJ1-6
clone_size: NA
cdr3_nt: TGTGCCAGTAGTACCGGGACAGGGATCCTCGGCTATAATTCACCCCTCCACTTT
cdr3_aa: CASSTGTGILGYNSPLHF

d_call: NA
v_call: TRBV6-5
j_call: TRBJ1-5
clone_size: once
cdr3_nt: TGTGCCAGCAGCCTTGGACAGCCCAATCAGCCCCAGCATTTT
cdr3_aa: CASSLGQPNQPQHF

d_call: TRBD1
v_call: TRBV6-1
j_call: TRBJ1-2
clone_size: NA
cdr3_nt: TGTGCCAGCAGGGACGGGGACAGGGGAGATGGCTACACCTTC
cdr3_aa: CASRDGDRGDGYTF